The entry that follows covers one TCR beta chain sequence. This sample was taken from a study of T cell changes during pregnancy in multiple sclerosis. Sequencing used immunoSEQ multiplex PCR; TCRdb keeps in-frame clones, though not all of them. The data show around 21,000 clones, roughly 89% seen once. Trimming cost V 3 bases and J 9 bases, with 9 bases left between them. The CDR3 is 12 residues long. CDR1 is SNHLY, CDR2 FYNNEI, per germline. The sequencing used CD8+ T cells from peripheral blood mononuclear cells, collected in the first trimester of pregnancy. The TCR originated in a female donor with multiple sclerosis, enrolled in a pregnancy study. This chain uses TRBV2 with TRBJ2-1; TRBD1 is a possible D gene (5 bases). The CDR3 loop is CASSDSRGEQFF. In nucleotides, the CDR3 is TGTGCCAGCAGTGATTCAAGGGGTGAGCAGTTCTTC.